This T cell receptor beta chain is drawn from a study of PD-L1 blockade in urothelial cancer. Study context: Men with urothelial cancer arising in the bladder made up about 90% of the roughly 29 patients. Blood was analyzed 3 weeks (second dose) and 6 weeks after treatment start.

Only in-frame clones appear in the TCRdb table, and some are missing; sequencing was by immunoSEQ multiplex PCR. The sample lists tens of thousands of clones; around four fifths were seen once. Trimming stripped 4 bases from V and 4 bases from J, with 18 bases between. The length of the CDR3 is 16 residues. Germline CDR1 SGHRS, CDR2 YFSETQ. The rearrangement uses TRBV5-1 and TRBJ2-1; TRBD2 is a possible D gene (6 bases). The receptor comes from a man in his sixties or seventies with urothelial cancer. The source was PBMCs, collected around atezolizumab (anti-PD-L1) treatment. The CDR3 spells CASSLEGSGVYNEQFF. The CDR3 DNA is TGCGCCAGCAGCCTTGAAGGTAGCGGCGTATACAATGAGCAGTTCTTC.